What follows are 30 T cell receptor beta chains derived from one specimen sequenced in a study of cytomegalovirus exposure and HLA in healthy donors. PCR amplification relied on 60 Vbeta primers (plus 13 Jbeta primers). The method was immunoSEQ multiplex PCR; TCRdb's version includes in-frame clones alone and lacks a portion of them. The sample comprises under 250,000 clones, 85% of which are singletons, and 0.24% rests with the top ten. The specimen was PBMCs. Source of these receptors: a girl aged 2-15 years in good health and CMV-seronegative.

The chain uses TRBV11-2 and TRBJ2-5; TRBD2 is a possible D gene (6 bases). Germline CDR1 SGHAT, CDR2 FQNNGV. The germline V and J ends were trimmed by 3 bases and 5 bases, with 19 bases remaining between them. This CDR3 is built from 16 residues. The CDR3 protein is CASSLAAGTLPETQYF. The DNA for the CDR3 is TGTGCCAGCAGCTTGGCAGCCGGGACTCTCCCTGAGACCCAGTACTTC.

The chain employs TRBV5-4 and TRBJ1-4; 7 bases map to TRBD1. V gave up 1 base and J gave up 5 bases; unmatched junction bases: 5. The CDR3 sequence is 15 residues long. In germline, CDR1 is SGHNT, CDR2 YYREEE (reference sequence). The CDR3 bases are TGTGCCAGCAGCTTGTACCGGGACAGCAATGAAAAACTGTTTTTT. It specifies CASSLYRDSNEKLFF.

The rearrangement links TRBV30 to TRBJ1-1, with 9 bases lining up with TRBD1. V lost 4 bases, J lost 1 base, and 10 bases stayed unmatched. Per the germline V gene, CDR1 is GTSNPN and CDR2 is SVGIG (reference sequence). This CDR3 has 16 residues. CDR3 region: CAWTATPGQGNTEAFF. In nucleotides, the CDR3 is TGTGCCTGGACCGCGACCCCGGGACAGGGGAACACTGAAGCTTTCTTT.

The chain has TRBV10-3 and TRBJ2-3; maybe TRBD1 (6 bases). Between the trimmed V and J ends, which lost 0 bases and 6 bases, there was a span of 13 bases. The CDR3 runs 15 residues. Looked up from germline, CDR1 is ENHRY and CDR2 is SYGVKD. The CDR3 reads CAISESRQGIDTQYF. In nucleotides, the CDR3 is TGTGCCATCAGTGAGTCAAGGCAGGGGATTGATACGCAGTATTTT.

This chain connects TRBV10-3 to TRBJ2-7; TRBD2 agrees at 10 bases. The CDR3 contains 13 residues. V trimming: 7 bases; J trimming: 5 bases; junction bases outside the gene matches: 5. Germline V gene lookup returns CDR1 ENHRY and CDR2 SYGVKD. CDR3 loop: CAIMASGGHEQYF. The DNA for the CDR3 is TGTGCCATCATGGCTAGCGGGGGCCACGAGCAGTACTTC.

V and J are TRBV27 and TRBJ2-1; 7 nucleotides match TRBD1. The V gene's germline CDR1 is MNHEY and CDR2 SMNVEV (reference sequence). V shed 3 bases, J shed 7 bases, and the junction held 12 bases outside the gene matches. The CDR3 is made up of 16 amino acids. The DNA for the CDR3 is TGTGCCAGCAGTTTTCAAGGGGGCGGCTATACAAATGAGCAGTTCTTC. Translating gives CASSFQGGGYTNEQFF.

The chain combines TRBV9 with TRBJ2-7, with D tentatively TRBD1 (6 bases). The CDR3 loop spans 15 amino acids. Germline values: CDR1 SGDLS, CDR2 YYNGEE. With 2 bases removed from V and 2 bases from J, the gap between germline ends came to 14 bases. This CDR3 is CASSVSGGPTYEQYF. The CDR3 DNA is TGTGCCAGCAGCGTGAGTGGGGGCCCTACCTACGAGCAGTACTTC.

About this clone itself: Other DNA sequences from this sample encode an identical CDR3 as well. The chain employs TRBV5-4 and TRBJ2-1; 15 bases agree with TRBD2. CDR1 is SGHNT, CDR2 YYREEE, per germline (reference sequence). V lost 2 bases and J lost 7; bases outside the gene matches: 1. This CDR3 is built from 15 residues. The CDR3 coding sequence is TGTGCCAGCAGCTTCGGACTAGCGGGAGGGAATGAGCAGTTCTTC. This sequence encodes CASSFGLAGGNEQFF. Combining the CDR3 with reference TRBV5-4 and TRBJ2-1 gives the whole variable domain ETGVTQSPTHLIKTRGQQVTLRCSSQSGHNTVSWYQQALGQGPQFIFQYYREEENGRGNFPPRFSGLQFPNYSSELNVNALELDDSALYLCASSFGLAGGNEQFFGPGTRLTVL.

This rearrangement joins TRBV6-1 to TRBJ2-7; the D gene is possibly TRBD2 (5 bases). The germline V gene encodes CDR1 MNHNS and CDR2 SASEGT. Trimming pared 6 bases from V and 0 bases from J, leaving 15 bases between. The CDR3 length is 15 residues. CDR3 residues: CASSRATGSSYEQYF. The CDR3 coding sequence is TGTGCCAGCAGCCGGGCGACGGGGAGCTCCTACGAGCAGTACTTC.

This chain joins TRBV10-1 and TRBJ1-2, with no clear D. With 7 bases removed from V and 3 bases from J, the gap between germline ends came to 12 bases. This CDR3 comprises 13 residues. Germline-derived CDR1 and CDR2 are WNHNN and SYGVQD (reference sequence). In DNA, the CDR3 is TGCGCCAGCAATAGGACGGAGGACTATGGCTACACCTTC. It translates to CASNRTEDYGYTF.

CDR3 DNA sequence: TGTGCCAGCAGTTTTGGAGGCAATCAGCCCCAGCATTTT. Protein: CASSFGGNQPQHF. The chain recombines TRBV27 with TRBJ1-5; D unclear. The CDR3 length is 13 residues. Trimming took 3 bases from V and 2 from J, leaving 5 bases between them. Germline values: CDR1 MNHEY, CDR2 SMNVEV (reference sequence).

This rearrangement joins TRBV10-3 to TRBJ1-3, with a possible D match to TRBD1 (6 bases). V dropped 4 bases and J dropped 0 bases, with 13 bases sitting between them. Germline loops: CDR1 ENHRY, CDR2 SYGVKD. This CDR3 is 16 amino acids long. The CDR3 loop reads CAISAGHGNSGNTIYF. DNA of the CDR3: TGTGCCATCAGTGCGGGACACGGTAACTCTGGAAACACCATATATTTT.

J is TRBJ1-5 and V is TRBV6-5; TRBD1 might be the D (6 bases). Germline loops: CDR1 MNHEY, CDR2 SVGAGI. The CDR3 covers 13 residues. CDR3 nucleotide sequence: TGTGCTTACGGGGGGGGGCTGAATCAGCCCCAGCATTTT. Its protein product is CAYGGGLNQPQHF.

Details on this clone: The sample carries other DNA sequences with the same CDR3. The J gene is TRBJ2-1, the V gene TRBV9, with D possibly being TRBD2 (6 bases). The CDR3 is 15 amino acids. Germline CDR1 SGDLS, CDR2 YYNGEE. Trimming stripped 0 bases from V and 0 bases from J, with 7 bases between. CDR3 loop: CASSVEAGSYNEQFF. The CDR3 DNA reads as TGTGCCAGCAGCGTAGAAGCGGGCTCCTACAATGAGCAGTTCTTC. The full variable domain, its missing parts supplied by reference TRBV9 and TRBJ2-1, is DSGVTQTPKHLITATGQRVTLRCSPRSGDLSVYWYQQSLDQGLQFLIQYYNGEERAKGNILERFSAQQFPDLHSELNLSSLELGDSALYFCASSVEAGSYNEQFFGPGTRLTVL.

The chain recombines TRBV2 with TRBJ2-1; 7 bases are shared with TRBD1. The trim removed 6 bases at V and 7 bases at J, leaving 6 bases unmatched. This CDR3 has 13 residues. The germline gives CDR1 SNHLY, CDR2 FYNNEI. CDR3 residues: CASRYRGMNEQFF. The CDR3 DNA follows: TGTGCCAGCAGATACAGGGGAATGAATGAGCAGTTCTTC.

J is TRBJ1-4 and V is TRBV14; D not certain. The CDR3 has 12 residues. CDR1 and CDR2 from the germline V gene are SGHDN and FVKESK. V lost 3 bases, J lost 7 bases, and 6 bases lay in between. CDR3 sequence reads: CASSHTGEKLFF. As DNA, the CDR3 is TGTGCCAGCAGCCACACGGGTGAAAAACTGTTTTTT.

The CDR3 spells CASSLGSSGSYEQYF. The DNA of the CDR3 is TGTGCCAGCAGCTTGGGGTCTAGCGGGAGCTACGAGCAGTACTTC. The J gene is TRBJ2-7, the V gene TRBV5-4; TRBD2 matches at 10 bases. The CDR3 spans 15 residues. Per germline, CDR1 SGHNT and CDR2 YYREEE (reference sequence). Losses at the gene ends were 0 bases for V and 3 bases for J; bases not matched to a gene: 3.

This rearrangement joins TRBV25-1 to TRBJ2-7; possibly TRBD1 for D (5 bases). The CDR3 totals 15 residues. Looked up from germline, CDR1 is MGHDK and CDR2 is SYGVNS. Trimming took off 2 bases at V and 2 bases at J, with 13 bases between the two ends. The DNA for the CDR3 is TGTGCCAGCAGTGAAGAATCTGACAGCCCCTACGAGCAGTACTTC. Translating gives CASSEESDSPYEQYF.

This chain uses TRBV19 with TRBJ1-1; D is unresolved. The CDR3 has 13 amino acids. The V gene's germline CDR1 is LNHDA and CDR2 SQIVND (reference sequence). Trimming removed 6 bases from V and 0 bases from J, with 8 bases in between. The CDR3 DNA sequence: TGTGCCAGTAGCCTGACATTGAACACTGAAGCTTTCTTT. Encoded protein: CASSLTLNTEAFF.

The J gene is TRBJ2-1, the V gene TRBV6-5, with TRBD2 as a possible D gene (5 bases). Germline CDR1 and CDR2: MNHEY and SVGAGI. V lost 0 bases and J lost 8, with 11 bases in between. This CDR3 is built from 14 residues. DNA of the CDR3: TGTGCCAGCAGTTACTCAGCGGCCTTCCATGAGCAGTTCTTC. Amino acids: CASSYSAAFHEQFF.

The chain is built from TRBV27 and TRBJ2-7; 10 bases map to TRBD1. This CDR3 contains 15 residues. The germline gives CDR1 MNHEY, CDR2 SMNVEV (reference sequence). Germline trimming cut 8 bases from V and 2 bases from J; bases unmatched to any gene: 9. The CDR3 nucleotides read TGTGCCAGCTCCGTCCCGGGACAGGGGACCTACGAGCAGTACTTC. Its protein product is CASSVPGQGTYEQYF.

The count of this clone is one. The rearrangement links TRBV2 to TRBJ2-5, with 11 bases aligning to TRBD2. The CDR3 is made up of 15 amino acids. Germline V lookup: CDR1 SNHLY, CDR2 FYNNEI. The ends lost 6 bases at V and 1 base at J; junction bases unmatched: 4. This CDR3 is CASRRLAGGQETQYF. The DNA for the CDR3 is TGTGCCAGCAGGAGGCTAGCGGGGGGCCAAGAGACCCAGTACTTC.

A few counts support this clone. The rearrangement uses TRBV4-1 and TRBJ2-1; D not resolved. V lost 1 base and J lost 7, with 11 bases in between. From germline, CDR1 is MGHRA and CDR2 YSYEKL. The CDR3 contains 14 residues. As DNA, the CDR3 is TGCGCCAGCAGCCAAGTCCTAGATCAGAATGAGCAGTTCTTC. The encoded protein is CASSQVLDQNEQFF.

The chain links TRBV6-5 to TRBJ2-2; 10 bases map to TRBD2. Per germline, CDR1 MNHEY and CDR2 SVGAGI. The CDR3 runs to 15 residues. Trimming took 6 bases from V and 4 from J; bases not matched to a gene: 5. CDR3 region: CASSQRLAGTGELFF. The CDR3 DNA sequence: TGTGCCAGCAGCCAAAGACTAGCGGGCACCGGGGAGCTGTTTTTT.

The CDR3 reads CASTLGTEAFF. Written as DNA, the CDR3 is TGTGCCAGCACCCTCGGCACTGAAGCTTTCTTT. The chain has TRBV6-6 and TRBJ1-1; D is unclear. Trimming shortened V by 7 bases and J by 4 bases, and 7 bases separated the two germline ends. The germline V gene has CDR1 MNHNY and CDR2 SVGAGI (reference sequence). CDR3 length equals 11 residues.

The V call is TRBV7-9, the J call TRBJ1-2; 7 nucleotides agree with TRBD1. Germline lookup yields CDR1 SEHNR and CDR2 FQNEAQ (reference sequence). The CDR3 totals 16 residues. The trim removed 5 bases at V and 0 bases at J, leaving 9 bases unmatched. Here the CDR3 reads CASSDREGEANYGYTF. In DNA form, the CDR3 reads TGTGCCAGCAGCGACAGGGAAGGAGAAGCTAACTATGGCTACACCTTC.

The chain recombines TRBV30 with TRBJ1-1, with a weak D call TRBD1 (6 bases). The CDR3 is made up of 15 amino acids. Germline V CDR1 and CDR2: GTSNPN, SVGIG (reference sequence). With 5 bases removed from V and 1 base from J, the gap between germline ends came to 17 bases. The CDR3 nucleotides are TGTGCCTGGCCCCGCGGGGGCCGGGCGAACACTGAAGCTTTCTTT. Amino acid sequence: CAWPRGGRANTEAFF.

The genes are TRBV19 and TRBJ1-1; possibly TRBD1 for D (6 bases). CDR1 LNHDA and CDR2 SQIVND come from the germline V gene (reference sequence). This CDR3 region has 16 residues. V gave up 3 bases and J gave up 0 bases, with 14 bases separating them. CDR3 DNA sequence: TGTGCCAGTAGTATGGGTACAGGGCGTATGAACACTGAAGCTTTCTTT. It translates to CASSMGTGRMNTEAFF.

The chain is built from TRBV15 and TRBJ1-3; TRBD1 matches 7 bases. After removal of 6 bases from V and 1 base from J, the junction contained 3 bases not matched to a gene. The CDR3 contains 14 residues. The germline V gene encodes CDR1 LNHNV and CDR2 YYDKDF (reference sequence). CDR3 coding DNA: TGTGCCACCAGAGACAGGGTATCTGGAAACACCATATATTTT. Amino acid sequence: CATRDRVSGNTIYF.

The chain has TRBV7-9 and TRBJ2-7, with a tentative D call TRBD1 (6 bases). CDR1 and CDR2 from the germline V gene are SEHNR and FQNEAQ (reference sequence). V was cut by 1 base and J by 6 bases, with 10 bases left in between. The CDR3 has 13 amino acids. CDR3 protein: CASSLESGVEQYF. In DNA, the CDR3 is TGTGCCAGCAGCTTAGAGTCAGGGGTCGAGCAGTACTTC.